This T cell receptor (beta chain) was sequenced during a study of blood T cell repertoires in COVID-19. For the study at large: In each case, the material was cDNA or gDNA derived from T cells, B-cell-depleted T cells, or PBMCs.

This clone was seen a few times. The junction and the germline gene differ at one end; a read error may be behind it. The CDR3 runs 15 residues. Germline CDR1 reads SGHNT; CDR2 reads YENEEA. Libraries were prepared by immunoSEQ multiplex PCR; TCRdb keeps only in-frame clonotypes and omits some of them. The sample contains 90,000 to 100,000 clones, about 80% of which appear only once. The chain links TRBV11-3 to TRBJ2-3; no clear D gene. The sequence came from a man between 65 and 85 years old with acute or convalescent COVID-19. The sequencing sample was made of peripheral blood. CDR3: CASSIEAASTDTQYF. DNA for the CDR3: TGTGCCAGCAGCATAGAGGCCGCTAGCACAGATACGCAGTATTTT.